Shown below are 17 T cell receptor beta chains from a single sample sequenced in a study of control samples from healthy donors and cancer patients. Clones were read by immunoSEQ multiplex PCR, and TCRdb kept only the in-frame ones, dropping some. The sample shows 150,000 or so clones, over 85% of them seen only once. Sequenced material: blood. The receptors derive from a man aged 18 to 30 in good health.

The chain carries TRBV10-2 and TRBJ1-1; D uncertain. V lost 2 bases to trimming and J lost 9 bases, with 22 bases between them. The CDR3 sequence is 16 residues long. Germline-derived CDR1 and CDR2 are WSHSY and SAAADI. The DNA for the CDR3 is TGCGCCAGCAGTGAGGGACCCCCCCCTTATGGCGCCCAAGCTTTCTTT. Translated: CASSEGPPPYGAQAFF.

The CDR3: CASSQFAAEAFF. The CDR3, as DNA: TGTGCCAGCAGCCAATTCGCAGCCGAAGCTTTCTTT. This sequence joins TRBV3-1 (or the pseudogene TRBV3-2) and TRBJ1-1; no definite D call. The CDR3 runs 12 residues. The V and J ends lost 2 bases and 8 bases respectively, with 9 bases between them. Looked up from germline, CDR1 is LGHDT and CDR2 is YNNKEL (reference sequence).

This chain uses TRBV6-5 with TRBJ1-3; D ambiguous. Germline V lookup: CDR1 MNHEY, CDR2 SVGAGI. The CDR3 spans 15 residues. Trimming shortened V by 6 bases and J by 0 bases, and 12 bases separated the two germline ends. The CDR3: CASRQQPNSGNTIYF. The DNA of the CDR3 is TGTGCCAGCAGACAACAGCCTAACTCTGGAAACACCATATATTTT.

The chain uses TRBV5-1 and TRBJ2-7, with TRBD2 matching over 13 bases. CDR1 and CDR2 from the germline V gene are SGHRS and YFSETQ. Trimming at V came to 3 bases and at J to 4 bases, leaving 4 bases not matched to a gene. The CDR3 loop spans 15 amino acids. Written as DNA, the CDR3 is TGCGCCAGCAGCTGGACTAGCGGGAGTGTTTACGAGCAGTACTTC. As protein: CASSWTSGSVYEQYF.

This sequence joins TRBV14 and TRBJ2-1, with a weak D call TRBD1 (5 bases). This CDR3 comprises 14 residues. In germline, CDR1 is SGHDN, CDR2 FVKESK. The V end lost 4 bases, the J end lost 7 bases, and 14 bases lay between the germline ends. CDR3 DNA: TGTGCCAGCAGCCCGTGGCCAGGGCTAAATGAGCAGTTCTTC. The encoded protein is CASSPWPGLNEQFF.

The rearrangement joins TRBV27 to TRBJ2-2, with no clear D. CDR3 size: 14 residues. Trimming took 5 bases from V and 7 from J, leaving 14 bases between them. Per germline, CDR1 MNHEY and CDR2 SMNVEV (reference sequence). CDR3 nucleotides: TGTGCCAGCAGTATAGAGTGGGTTTACGGGGAGCTGTTTTTT. Protein: CASSIEWVYGELFF.

This chain links TRBV6-2 or TRBV6-3 with TRBJ2-1; D gene uncertain. The ends were cut back, 2 bases at V and 4 bases at J, with 3 bases in the middle. The CDR3 totals 12 residues. CDR1 and CDR2 from the germline V gene are MNHEY and SVGEGT. The CDR3 loop is CASSYLYNEQFF. CDR3 bases: TGTGCCAGCAGTTACCTATACAATGAGCAGTTCTTC.

DNA for the CDR3: TGCGCCAGCAGCTTTGGCAGCAGTAACTATGGCTACACCTTC. It specifies CASSFGSSNYGYTF. The V and J genes are TRBV5-1 and TRBJ1-2; unclear D gene. The CDR3 covers 14 residues. Germline V lookup: CDR1 SGHRS, CDR2 YFSETQ. V gave up 2 bases and J gave up 1 base, with 9 bases separating them.

This clone was detected once. The chain uses TRBV2 and TRBJ2-7, with D perhaps matching TRBD1 or TRBD2 (5 bases each). The CDR3 has 14 residues. The ends were cut back, 1 base at V and 6 bases at J, with 13 bases in the middle. Germline assignment: CDR1 SNHLY and CDR2 FYNNEI. CDR3 in amino acids: CASSEDGGNGEQYF. Here the CDR3 DNA reads TGTGCCAGCAGTGAAGATGGGGGAAACGGCGAGCAGTACTTC.

In DNA, the CDR3 is TGTGCCAGCAGTCCGGACGGCGCAGGAGCGCCCCAGCATTTT. It yields the protein CASSPDGAGAPQHF. This sequence joins TRBV6-5 and TRBJ1-5, with no clear D. The CDR3 covers 14 residues. CDR1 MNHEY and CDR2 SVGAGI come from the germline V gene. The ends were cut back, 5 bases at V and 9 bases at J, with 17 bases in the middle.

The V call is TRBV19, the J call TRBJ1-5; perhaps TRBD1 as D (5 bases). CDR1 and CDR2 from the germline V gene are LNHDA and SQIVND (reference sequence). The CDR3 loop spans 15 amino acids. V lost 10 bases, J lost 4 bases, and 20 bases lay in between. CDR3 protein: CATEGMRHKNQPQHF. In DNA, the CDR3 is TGTGCCACCGAGGGGATGAGACACAAAAATCAGCCCCAGCATTTT. Full variable domain (outside the CDR3, taken from reference TRBV19 and TRBJ1-5): DGGITQSPKYLFRKEGQNVTLSCEQNLNHDAMYWYRQDPGQGLRLIYYSQIVNDFQKGDIAEGYSVSREKKESFPLTVTSAQKNPTAFYLCATEGMRHKNQPQHFGDGTRLSIL.

V and J are TRBV27 and TRBJ1-1; no reliable D call. CDR3 length: 13 amino acids. Trimming cost V 3 bases and J 1 base, with 6 bases left between them. Germline loops: CDR1 MNHEY, CDR2 SMNVEV (reference sequence). The CDR3 DNA sequence: TGTGCCAGCAGTTTCACAGCGAACACTGAAGCTTTCTTT. Its protein is CASSFTANTEAFF.

The chain combines TRBV14 with TRBJ2-7, with D tentatively TRBD1 or TRBD2 (6 bases each). Germline V lookup: CDR1 SGHDN, CDR2 FVKESK. V shed 1 base and J shed 2 bases, with 9 bases lying between them. This CDR3 has 14 residues. The CDR3, as DNA: TGTGCCAGCAGCCAAGGAAGGGGGGCCTACGAGCAGTACTTC. Amino acids: CASSQGRGAYEQYF.

The chain combines TRBV4-1 with TRBJ1-1, with D possibly matching TRBD1 (6 bases). Per germline, CDR1 MGHRA and CDR2 YSYEKL. There are 14 residues in the CDR3. Trimming removed 3 bases from V and 1 base from J, with 9 bases in between. CDR3 nucleotide sequence: TGCGCCAGCAGCCACCCGGGACAGAACACTGAAGCTTTCTTT. Protein product: CASSHPGQNTEAFF.

The rearrangement joins TRBV27 to TRBJ2-1; D is ambiguous. CDR3 length: 11 amino acids. Germline V gene sequence: CDR1 MNHEY, CDR2 SMNVEV (reference sequence). The V end was cut by 7 bases, the J end by 5 bases, with 6 bases between. The CDR3 DNA reads as TGTGCCAGCACCAGCAACAATGAGCAGTTCTTC. As protein: CASTSNNEQFF.

The gene calls are TRBV4-1 and TRBJ2-2, with a possible D match to TRBD2 (6 bases). The CDR3 is 14 amino acids. The V and J ends lost 4 bases and 3 bases respectively, with 9 bases between them. Germline V gene data show CDR1 as MGHRA and CDR2 as YSYEKL. CDR3 residues: CASSPGLYTGELFF. The DNA of the CDR3 is TGCGCCAGCAGCCCGGGACTTTACACCGGGGAGCTGTTTTTT.

This chain joins TRBV4-2 and TRBJ2-5; D remains unclear. The ends were cut back, 1 base at V and 4 bases at J, with 7 bases in the middle. The CDR3 runs 13 residues. Germline CDR1 LGHNA, CDR2 YNFKEQ. The CDR3 spells CASSQALGETQYF. The DNA for the CDR3 is TGTGCCAGCAGCCAAGCCCTCGGAGAGACCCAGTACTTC.